These 18 T cell receptor beta chains originate from one sample sequenced in a study of blood T cell repertoires in COVID-19. Method: immunoSEQ multiplex PCR; TCRdb's copy keeps in-frame clones and lacks some. The table shows about 230,000 clones, with approximately 87% occurring only once. Sequencing was done on a sample of peripheral blood. All receptors come from a woman in her seventies with active or convalescent COVID-19.

This chain uses TRBV5-4 with TRBJ2-5; possible D gene TRBD2, 5 bases. The CDR3 covers 13 residues. The V gene lost 4 bases and the J gene lost 4 bases, with 11 bases spanning the gap. Germline V gene data show CDR1 as SGHNT and CDR2 as YYREEE (reference sequence). As DNA, the CDR3 is TGTGCCAGCAGCCCCGGGGTCGGAGAGACCCAGTACTTC. Translated, it gives CASSPGVGETQYF. Together with reference TRBV5-4 and TRBJ2-5, the CDR3 gives the full variable domain: ETGVTQSPTHLIKTRGQQVTLRCSSQSGHNTVSWYQQALGQGPQFIFQYYREEENGRGNFPPRFSGLQFPNYSSELNVNALELDDSALYLCASSPGVGETQYFGPGTRLLVL.

This chain connects TRBV5-1 to TRBJ2-7; D ambiguous. This CDR3 comprises 12 residues. V was pared by 1 base and J by 2 bases, with 4 bases between. Germline CDR1 and CDR2: SGHRS and YFSETQ. This CDR3 reads CASSLNTYEQYF. CDR3 DNA: TGCGCCAGCAGCTTGAATACCTACGAGCAGTACTTC. Using reference TRBV5-1 and TRBJ2-7 for the parts outside the CDR3, the full variable domain is KAGVTQTPRYLIKTRGQQVTLSCSPISGHRSVSWYQQTPGQGLQFLFEYFSETQRNKGNFPGRFSGRQFSNSRSEMNVSTLELGDSALYLCASSLNTYEQYFGPGTRLTVT.

V usage is TRBV6-4 and J usage is TRBJ1-1; TRBD1 agrees at 8 bases. The germline CDR1 and CDR2 sequences are MRHNA and SNTAGT. Germline trimming cut 2 bases from V and 4 bases from J; bases unmatched to any gene: 3. This CDR3 region has 14 residues. The CDR3 loop reads CASSDTDRATEAFF. The CDR3 bases are TGTGCCAGCAGTGACACGGACAGGGCCACTGAAGCTTTCTTT.

The V gene is TRBV6-4, the J gene TRBJ1-2, with 8 bases that match TRBD1. The trim removed 0 bases at V and 4 bases at J, leaving 10 bases unmatched. CDR1 is MRHNA, CDR2 SNTAGT, per germline. The CDR3 covers 17 residues. For the CDR3, the DNA is TGTGCCAGCAGTGACTCAGGGACAGGCGCTCAATTCTATGGCTACACCTTC. Amino acids: CASSDSGTGAQFYGYTF.

The J gene is TRBJ2-3, the V gene TRBV4-1; weak D call: TRBD1 (6 bases). Germline V gene sequence: CDR1 MGHRA, CDR2 YSYEKL. The CDR3 consists of 19 residues. The V end lost 0 bases, the J end lost 1 base, and 20 bases lay between the germline ends. CDR3 in DNA: TGCGCCAGCAGCCAAGATAGTACCCACACAGGGCCGGGCACAGATACGCAGTATTTT. Amino acid sequence: CASSQDSTHTGPGTDTQYF.

This sequence joins TRBV27 and TRBJ2-1, with 10 bases lining up with TRBD1. The CDR3 length is 14 residues. CDR1 is MNHEY and CDR2 is SMNVEV in the germline V gene (reference sequence). V lost 5 bases, J lost 6 bases, and 4 bases stayed unmatched. CDR3 sequence: CASSDRGLGNEQFF. CDR3 coding DNA: TGTGCCAGCAGTGACAGGGGGCTGGGCAATGAGCAGTTCTTC.

The V and J genes are TRBV29-1 and TRBJ1-1, with TRBD1 as a possible D gene (5 bases). The V gene's germline CDR1 is SQVTM and CDR2 ANQGSEA. V dropped 5 bases and J dropped 0 bases, with 10 bases sitting between them. The CDR3 is 13 amino acids. The CDR3 protein is CSVSQDMNTEAFF. CDR3 bases: TGCAGCGTTAGCCAGGACATGAACACTGAAGCTTTCTTT. The full variable domain, completed using reference TRBV29-1 and TRBJ1-1, is SAVISQKPSRDICQRGTSLTIQCQVDSQVTMMFWYRQQPGQSLTLIATANQGSEATYESGFVIDKFPISRPNLTFSTLTVSNMSPEDSSIYLCSVSQDMNTEAFFGQGTRLTVV.

This chain connects TRBV3-1 (or the pseudogene TRBV3-2) to TRBJ2-7, with D uncertain. The CDR3 length is 13 residues. Germline V CDR1 and CDR2: LGHDT, YNNKEL (reference sequence). V lost 1 base to trimming and J lost 6 bases, with 10 bases between them. CDR3 sequence: CASSQGARAEQYF. CDR3 DNA sequence: TGTGCCAGCAGCCAAGGGGCTCGAGCCGAGCAGTACTTC.

This chain connects TRBV9 to TRBJ1-1; 7 bases line up with TRBD1. CDR1 and CDR2 (germline): SGDLS, YYNGEE. The trim removed 6 bases at V and 4 bases at J, leaving 6 bases unmatched. CDR3 length: 13 residues. CDR3 bases: TGTGCCAGCACCGAGGGGGCAGGCACTGAAGCTTTCTTT. This encodes CASTEGAGTEAFF.

The chain employs TRBV5-1 and TRBJ2-7, with 8 positions matching TRBD1. V dropped 1 base and J dropped 1; count of bases not matched to a gene: 7. Looked up from germline, CDR1 is SGHRS and CDR2 is YFSETQ. The CDR3 has 16 residues. The CDR3 bases are TGCGCCAGCAGCTTGAGGCCTGGACAGGGTTCCTACGAGCAGTACTTC. This encodes CASSLRPGQGSYEQYF.

This chain connects TRBV5-1 to TRBJ1-3, with 10 bases fitting TRBD1. The V gene's germline CDR1 is SGHRS and CDR2 YFSETQ. V dropped 0 bases and J dropped 12; count of bases not matched to a gene: 9. There are 15 residues in the CDR3. The DNA for the CDR3 is TGCGCCAGCAGCTTGGATGGGACAGGGGACCCCGTCATATATTTT. Amino acid sequence: CASSLDGTGDPVIYF.

This clone has at least ten counts. V gene TRBV5-4 combines with J gene TRBJ1-2, with TRBD1 identical over 8 bases. This CDR3 is 13 amino acids long. CDR1 SGHNT and CDR2 YYREEE come from the germline V gene (reference sequence). V gave up 5 bases and J gave up 8 bases; unmatched junction bases: 8. CDR3 sequence reads: CASSPDRAYGYTF. CDR3 coding DNA: TGTGCCAGCAGTCCGGACAGGGCCTACGGCTACACCTTC.

This clone was observed a handful of times. V is TRBV11-2 and J is TRBJ1-5, with 9 nucleotides matching TRBD1. CDR1 is SGHAT, CDR2 FQNNGV, per germline. V gave up 0 bases and J gave up 9 bases; unmatched junction bases: 6. CDR3 length: 15 residues. The CDR3: CASSLEGTGRGPQHF. The DNA for the CDR3 is TGTGCCAGCAGCTTAGAGGGGACAGGGAGAGGGCCCCAGCATTTT.

This clone has a single count. This rearrangement joins TRBV5-1 to TRBJ2-7; D is unresolved. The CDR3 totals 15 residues. Trimming shortened V by 4 bases and J by 1 base, and 15 bases separated the two germline ends. Germline V CDR1 and CDR2: SGHRS, YFSETQ. Here the CDR3 DNA reads TGCGCCAGCAGCGTTCTATCAGGTCTATCCTACGAGCAGTACTTC. Residues: CASSVLSGLSYEQYF.

The V call is TRBV14, the J call TRBJ2-5; D gene ambiguous. Germline CDR1 and CDR2: SGHDN and FVKESK. V lost 5 bases and J 2 bases, leaving 9 bases between the germline ends. This CDR3 has 13 residues. The CDR3 sequence: CASSITVQETQYF. Written as DNA, the CDR3 is TGTGCCAGCAGCATTACGGTACAAGAGACCCAGTACTTC.

The V call is TRBV5-1, the J call TRBJ2-5; the match to TRBD2 covers 9 bases. Trimming at V came to 0 bases and at J to 6 bases, leaving 12 bases not matched to a gene. This CDR3 is built from 17 residues. Germline V gives CDR1 SGHRS, CDR2 YFSETQ. In DNA form, the CDR3 reads TGCGCCAGCAGCTTGGAGTGGGGTAGCGGGAGAGAGAAGACCCAGTACTTC. It specifies CASSLEWGSGREKTQYF.

J is TRBJ2-7 and V is TRBV4-2; possibly TRBD2 for D (6 bases). Germline V gene data show CDR1 as LGHNA and CDR2 as YNFKEQ. This CDR3 has 16 amino acids. The V gene lost 3 bases and the J gene lost 0 bases, with 15 bases spanning the gap. The CDR3 DNA reads as TGTGCCAGCAGCCAGGGCAGCGGGCTCCCCTCCTACGAGCAGTACTTC. Amino acid sequence: CASSQGSGLPSYEQYF.

The chain carries TRBV27 and TRBJ1-1; possibly TRBD1 for D (5 bases). Germline V lookup: CDR1 MNHEY, CDR2 SMNVEV (reference sequence). The CDR3 contains 16 residues. V lost 2 bases and J 1 base, leaving 14 bases between the germline ends. CDR3 DNA: TGTGCCAGCAGTTTAGGGGGAGGGAGGTGGAACACTGAAGCTTTCTTT. Translated, it gives CASSLGGGRWNTEAFF.